This T cell receptor beta chain was identified in a study of blood T cell repertoires in COVID-19. About the research overall: Acute and convalescent COVID-19 specimens originated in the United States, Italy and Spain. T cells, B-cell-depleted T cells, or PBMCs provided the cDNA or gDNA that served as material.

In the original analysis: Scientists estimated how many nucleated cells there were by amplifying reference gene primers. The protocol was immunoSEQ multiplex PCR, while the TCRdb copy is restricted to in-frame clones and leaves out a portion. That table supplies the V and J calls and clone size; D and trimming were determined from the DNA. The sample includes tens of thousands of clones, approximately 86% of them seen just once. Germline trimming cut 4 bases from V and 4 bases from J; bases unmatched to any gene: 10. This CDR3 comprises 16 residues. Germline CDR1 is SNHLY and CDR2 is FYNNEI. The sequence came from a woman older than 75 with active or convalescent COVID-19. The source material was peripheral blood. The gene calls are TRBV2 and TRBJ2-7; 10 positions match TRBD1. In nucleotides, the CDR3 is TGTGCCAGCAGTGGAGGAGCCGGGACAGGGGCTTACGAGCAGTACTTC. It translates to CASSGGAGTGAYEQYF.